The 8 T cell receptor beta chains below were found in one sample sequenced in a study of early T cells in non-severe SARS-CoV-2 infection listed by TCRdb under 2021. The library relied on 5' RACE. Data came from a NextSeq 500. TCRdb redid the processing of the public reads, applying fastp at Q25 and MiXCR, and retained in-frame beta chains. Each entry merges the rows of one CDR3 protein and shows their most common DNA and genes. The table for this sample lists roughly 80,000 distinct CDR3 sequences; about 17% of them were counted only once. The ten largest make up 2.9% of the sample. The source material was whole blood. Receptors were obtained from an adult who was a healthcare worker with PCR-confirmed SARS-CoV-2 infection or an uninfected control (not recorded which).

This chain uses TRBV18 with TRBJ1-5, with D perhaps matching TRBD1 (5 bases). The CDR3 is made up of 15 amino acids. V gave up 6 bases and J gave up 0 bases, with 12 bases separating them. Germline assignment: CDR1 KGHSH and CDR2 LQKENI. The CDR3 is CASSPRGDSNQPQHF. As DNA, the CDR3 is TGTGCCAGCTCCCCGCGGGGGGATAGCAATCAGCCCCAGCATTTT.

Only a few counts were recorded for this clonotype. The V and J genes are TRBV2 and TRBJ2-1; D may be TRBD2 (5 bases). Per germline, CDR1 SNHLY and CDR2 FYNNEI. The CDR3 totals 17 residues. Trimming took off 3 bases at V and 0 bases at J, with 15 bases between the two ends. DNA of the CDR3: TGTGCCAGCAGTGATTCCGTGAGGGCCTCCTCCTACAATGAGCAGTTCTTC. It is translated as CASSDSVRASSYNEQFF.

This chain links TRBV6-1 with TRBJ2-4; tentatively, D is TRBD1 or TRBD2 (5 bases each). The CDR3 spans 15 residues. Trimming left V 7 bases short and J 0 bases short, with 13 bases between. Germline-derived CDR1 and CDR2 are MNHNS and SASEGT. CDR3: CASNPGSLAKNIQYF. CDR3 in DNA: TGTGCCAGCAACCCAGGGAGTTTAGCCAAAAACATTCAGTACTTC.

This clonotype was counted many times. This chain connects TRBV5-6 to TRBJ2-3, with D uncertain. The CDR3 covers 14 residues. Trimming left V 4 bases short and J 0 bases short, with 9 bases between. Per germline, CDR1 SGHDT and CDR2 YYEEEE. The CDR3 DNA reads TGTGCCAGCAGCGTGGACCTCAGCACAGATACGCAGTATTTT. The encoded protein is CASSVDLSTDTQYF. Filled out from reference TRBV5-6 and TRBJ2-3, the complete variable domain reads DAGVTQSPTHLIKTRGQQVTLRCSPKSGHDTVSWYQQALGQGPQFIFQYYEEEERQRGNFPDRFSGHQFPNYSSELNVNALLLGDSALYLCASSVDLSTDTQYFGPGTRLTVL.

The sample holds one count of this clonotype. The chain joins TRBV28 to TRBJ1-1; no definite D call. This CDR3 comprises 14 residues. Per germline, CDR1 MDHEN and CDR2 SYDVKM. Trimming pared 6 bases from V and 0 bases from J, leaving 11 bases between. CDR3 residues: CASSPLPVNTEAFF. The CDR3 coding sequence is TGTGCCAGCAGCCCCCTCCCAGTGAACACTGAAGCTTTCTTT.

This clonotype was recorded a few times. This sequence joins TRBV19 and TRBJ2-3, with a tentative D call TRBD1 (5 bases). The length of the CDR3 is 15 residues. V was shortened by 7 bases and J by 2 bases, with 16 bases between the two germline ends. CDR1 is LNHDA and CDR2 is SQIVND in the germline V gene (reference sequence). The CDR3 DNA is TGTGCCAGTAAGAGTCCGGCAGGGCCCACAGATACGCAGTATTTT. This sequence encodes CASKSPAGPTDTQYF. Variable domain in full (rest from reference TRBV19 and TRBJ2-3): DGGITQSPKYLFRKEGQNVTLSCEQNLNHDAMYWYRQDPGQGLRLIYYSQIVNDFQKGDIAEGYSVSREKKESFPLTVTSAQKNPTAFYLCASKSPAGPTDTQYFGPGTRLTVL.

This clonotype was seen many times. J is TRBJ1-2 and V is TRBV6-1; D perhaps matches TRBD1 (6 bases). The CDR3 runs 17 residues. Deletions cut 5 bases from V and 3 bases from J, with 22 bases between. Germline values: CDR1 MNHNS, CDR2 SASEGT. The CDR3 DNA reads as TGTGCCAGCAGTCGAGGGGGGGCGGGAGTTTTAGACTATGGCTACACCTTC. Amino acids: CASSRGGAGVLDYGYTF.

The J gene is TRBJ2-5, the V gene TRBV19, with a possible D match to TRBD1 (5 bases). The CDR3 is 17 residues long. Trimming cost V 4 bases and J 1 base, with 19 bases left between them. Germline V gene data show CDR1 as LNHDA and CDR2 as SQIVND (reference sequence). CDR3 loop: CASSTIPRATVQETQYF. The CDR3 DNA reads TGTGCCAGTAGTACTATACCCAGGGCGACGGTCCAAGAGACCCAGTACTTC.